The entry below gives a single T cell receptor beta chain sequence along with its context. The record originates from a study of blood T cell repertoires in COVID-19. Overall study: The origin of the acute and convalescent COVID-19 samples was the United States, Italy and Spain. PBMCs, B-cell-depleted T cells, or T cells were the source of the cDNA or gDNA that made up the material.

Source study methods: Amplification with reference gene primers provided the estimates of nucleated cell counts. Sequenced by immunoSEQ multiplex PCR; TCRdb stores in-frame clones only, minus some. Clonal size and the V and J genes are those of that table, whereas D and trimming came from the DNA. This sample carries some 83,000 clones, about 86% of them seen once, and the ten largest clones take approximately 15%. Deletions cut 0 bases from V and 0 bases from J, with 9 bases between. The V gene's germline CDR1 is SGHNT and CDR2 YYREEE (reference sequence). The CDR3 covers 16 residues. This chain links TRBV5-4 with TRBJ2-2; D is possibly TRBD2 (6 bases). The sequenced sample consisted of peripheral blood. The clonotype comes from a man older than 75 in a cohort sampled during active COVID-19. The CDR3 nucleotides read TGTGCCAGCAGCTTGGCCGCGGGGTCGAACACCGGGGAGCTGTTTTTT. Protein product: CASSLAAGSNTGELFF.